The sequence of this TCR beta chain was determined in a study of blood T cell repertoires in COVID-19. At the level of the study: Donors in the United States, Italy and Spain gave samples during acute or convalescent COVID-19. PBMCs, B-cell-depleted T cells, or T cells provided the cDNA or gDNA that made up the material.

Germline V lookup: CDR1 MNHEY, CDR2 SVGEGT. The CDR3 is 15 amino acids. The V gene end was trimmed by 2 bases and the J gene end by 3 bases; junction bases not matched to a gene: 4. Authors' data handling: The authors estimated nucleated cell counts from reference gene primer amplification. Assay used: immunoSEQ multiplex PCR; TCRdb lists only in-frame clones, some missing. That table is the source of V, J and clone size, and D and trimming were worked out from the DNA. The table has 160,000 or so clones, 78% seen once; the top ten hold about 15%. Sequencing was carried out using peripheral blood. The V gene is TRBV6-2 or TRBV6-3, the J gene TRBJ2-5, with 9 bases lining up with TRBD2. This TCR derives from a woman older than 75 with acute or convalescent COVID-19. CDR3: CASSYPGLAEETQYF. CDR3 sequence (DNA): TGTGCCAGCAGTTACCCGGGACTAGCCGAAGAGACCCAGTACTTC.